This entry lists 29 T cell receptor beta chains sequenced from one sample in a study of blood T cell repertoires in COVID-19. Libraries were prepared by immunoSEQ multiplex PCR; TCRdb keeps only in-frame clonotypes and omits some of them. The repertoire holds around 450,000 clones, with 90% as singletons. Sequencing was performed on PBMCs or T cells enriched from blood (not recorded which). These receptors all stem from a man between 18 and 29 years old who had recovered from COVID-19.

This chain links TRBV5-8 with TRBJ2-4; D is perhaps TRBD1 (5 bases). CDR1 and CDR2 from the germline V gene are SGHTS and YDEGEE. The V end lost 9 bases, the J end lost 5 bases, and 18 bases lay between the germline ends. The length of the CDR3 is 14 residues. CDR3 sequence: CATLLSQGENIQYF. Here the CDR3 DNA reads TGTGCCACCCTATTAAGTCAGGGTGAAAACATTCAGTACTTC.

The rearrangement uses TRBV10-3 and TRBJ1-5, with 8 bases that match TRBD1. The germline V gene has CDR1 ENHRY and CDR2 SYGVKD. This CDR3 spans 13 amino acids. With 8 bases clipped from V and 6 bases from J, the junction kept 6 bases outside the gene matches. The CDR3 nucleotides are TGTGCCATCGGCGCAGGGGGCCCTCAGCCCCAGCATTTT. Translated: CAIGAGGPQPQHF.

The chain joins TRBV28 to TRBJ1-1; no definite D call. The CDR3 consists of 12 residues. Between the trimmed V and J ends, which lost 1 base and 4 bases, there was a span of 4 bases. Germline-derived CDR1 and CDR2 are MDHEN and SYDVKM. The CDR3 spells CASSLSSTEAFF. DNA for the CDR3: TGTGCCAGCAGTTTATCCAGCACTGAAGCTTTCTTT.

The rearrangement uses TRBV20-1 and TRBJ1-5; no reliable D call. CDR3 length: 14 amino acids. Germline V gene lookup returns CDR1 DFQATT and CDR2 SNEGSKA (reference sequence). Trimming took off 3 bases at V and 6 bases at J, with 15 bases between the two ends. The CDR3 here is CSASSAGPLQPQHF. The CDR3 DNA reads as TGCAGTGCTAGTTCGGCAGGTCCCCTTCAGCCCCAGCATTTT.

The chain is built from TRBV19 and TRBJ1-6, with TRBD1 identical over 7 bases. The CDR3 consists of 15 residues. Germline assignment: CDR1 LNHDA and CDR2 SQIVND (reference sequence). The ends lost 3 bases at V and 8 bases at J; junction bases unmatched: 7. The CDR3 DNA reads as TGTGCCAGTAGTATCTTGGGGCAGGGGGATTCACCCCTCCACTTT. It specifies CASSILGQGDSPLHF.

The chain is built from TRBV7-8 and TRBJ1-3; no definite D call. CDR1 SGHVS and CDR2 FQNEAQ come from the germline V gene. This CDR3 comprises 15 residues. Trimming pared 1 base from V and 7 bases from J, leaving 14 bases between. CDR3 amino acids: CASSLERALGNTIYF. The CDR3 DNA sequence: TGTGCCAGCAGCTTAGAGCGGGCCCTGGGGAACACCATATATTTT.

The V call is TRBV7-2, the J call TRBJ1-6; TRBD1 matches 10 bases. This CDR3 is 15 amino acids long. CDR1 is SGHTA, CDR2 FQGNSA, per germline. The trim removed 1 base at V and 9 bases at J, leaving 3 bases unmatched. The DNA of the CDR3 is TGTGCCAGCAGCTTAGAAGGGACAGGGGCTTCACCCCTCCACTTT. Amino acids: CASSLEGTGASPLHF. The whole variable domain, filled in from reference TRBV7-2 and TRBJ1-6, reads GAGVSQSPSNKVTEKGKDVELRCDPISGHTALYWYRQSLGQGLEFLIYFQGNSAPDKSGLPSDRFSAERTGGSVSTLTIQRTQQEDSAVYLCASSLEGTGASPLHFGNGTRLTVT.

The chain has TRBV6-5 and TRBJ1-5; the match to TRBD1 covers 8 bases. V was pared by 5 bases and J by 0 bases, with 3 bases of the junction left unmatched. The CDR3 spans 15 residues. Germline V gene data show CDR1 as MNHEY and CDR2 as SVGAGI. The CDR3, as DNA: TGTGCCAGCAGTCTGACAGGGGATAGCAATCAGCCCCAGCATTTT. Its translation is CASSLTGDSNQPQHF.

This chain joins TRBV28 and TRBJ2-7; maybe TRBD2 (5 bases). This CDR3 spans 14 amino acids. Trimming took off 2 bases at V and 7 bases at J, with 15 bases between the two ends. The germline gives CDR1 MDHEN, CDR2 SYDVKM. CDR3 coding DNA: TGTGCCAGCAGTTTAGTCGGGGTCCCCCGGGAGCAGTACTTC. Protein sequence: CASSLVGVPREQYF.

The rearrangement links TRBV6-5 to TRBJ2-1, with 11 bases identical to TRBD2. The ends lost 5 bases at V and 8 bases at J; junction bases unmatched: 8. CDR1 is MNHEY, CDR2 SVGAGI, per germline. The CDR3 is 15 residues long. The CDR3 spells CASSLPTSGVDEQFF. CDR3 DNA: TGTGCCAGCAGTCTCCCGACTAGCGGGGTCGATGAGCAGTTCTTC.

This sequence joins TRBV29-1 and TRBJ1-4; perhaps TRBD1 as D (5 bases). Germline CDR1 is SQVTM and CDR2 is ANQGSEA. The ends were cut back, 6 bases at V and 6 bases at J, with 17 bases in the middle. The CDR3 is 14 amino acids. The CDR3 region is CSVGGTQRDEKLFF. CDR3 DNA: TGCAGCGTCGGGGGGACCCAGAGGGATGAAAAACTGTTTTTT.

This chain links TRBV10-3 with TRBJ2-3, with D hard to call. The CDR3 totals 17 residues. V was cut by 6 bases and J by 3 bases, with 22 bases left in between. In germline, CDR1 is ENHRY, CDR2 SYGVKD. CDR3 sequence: CAIRTPAGAVGTDTQYF. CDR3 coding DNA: TGTGCCATCAGGACCCCAGCCGGTGCGGTCGGGACAGATACGCAGTATTTT.

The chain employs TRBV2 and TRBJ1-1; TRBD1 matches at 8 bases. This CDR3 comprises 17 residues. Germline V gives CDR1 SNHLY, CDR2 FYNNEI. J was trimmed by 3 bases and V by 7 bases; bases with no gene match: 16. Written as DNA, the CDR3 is TGTGCCAGCACCTCAAACGGGGTCACAGGGGGGGACACTGAAGCTTTCTTT. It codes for CASTSNGVTGGDTEAFF.

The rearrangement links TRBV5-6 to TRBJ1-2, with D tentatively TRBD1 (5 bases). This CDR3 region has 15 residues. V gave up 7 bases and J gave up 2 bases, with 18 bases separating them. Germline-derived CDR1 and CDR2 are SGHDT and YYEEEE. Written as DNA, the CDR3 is TGTGCCAGCCTAACCCGGGGGAATTCGAACTATGGCTACACCTTC. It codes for CASLTRGNSNYGYTF. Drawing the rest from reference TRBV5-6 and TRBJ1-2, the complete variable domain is DAGVTQSPTHLIKTRGQQVTLRCSPKSGHDTVSWYQQALGQGPQFIFQYYEEEERQRGNFPDRFSGHQFPNYSSELNVNALLLGDSALYLCASLTRGNSNYGYTFGSGTRLTVV.

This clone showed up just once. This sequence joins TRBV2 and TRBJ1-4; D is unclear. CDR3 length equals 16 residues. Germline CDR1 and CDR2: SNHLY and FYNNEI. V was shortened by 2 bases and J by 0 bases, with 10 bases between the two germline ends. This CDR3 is CASSEKAVSTNEKLFF. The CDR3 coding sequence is TGTGCCAGCAGTGAAAAGGCGGTATCAACTAATGAAAAACTGTTTTTT.

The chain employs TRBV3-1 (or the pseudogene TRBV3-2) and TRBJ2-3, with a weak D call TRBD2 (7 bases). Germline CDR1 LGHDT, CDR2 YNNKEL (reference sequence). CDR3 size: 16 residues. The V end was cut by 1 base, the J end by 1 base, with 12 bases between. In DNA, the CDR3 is TGTGCCAGCAGCCAAGTCCGGGGGGCGGGCACAGATACGCAGTATTTT. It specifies CASSQVRGAGTDTQYF.

For the CDR3, the DNA is TGTGCCAGCAGCTTGGGGGGACAGAGCCGAGCTTTCTTT. It translates to CASSLGGQSRAFF. The J gene is TRBJ1-1, the V gene TRBV5-8; 7 bases agree with TRBD1. Trimming took 0 bases from V and 10 from J; bases not matched to a gene: 6. This CDR3 region has 13 residues. The germline V gene encodes CDR1 SGHTS and CDR2 YDEGEE.

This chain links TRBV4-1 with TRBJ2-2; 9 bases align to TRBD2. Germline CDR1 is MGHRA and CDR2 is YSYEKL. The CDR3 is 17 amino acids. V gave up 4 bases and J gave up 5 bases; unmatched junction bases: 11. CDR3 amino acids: CASSPGGIAGDTGELFF. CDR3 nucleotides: TGCGCCAGCAGCCCCGGAGGGATAGCGGGAGATACCGGGGAGCTGTTTTTT.

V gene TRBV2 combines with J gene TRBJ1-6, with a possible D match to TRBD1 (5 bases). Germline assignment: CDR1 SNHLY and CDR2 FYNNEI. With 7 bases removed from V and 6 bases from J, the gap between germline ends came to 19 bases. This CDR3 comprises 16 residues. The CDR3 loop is CASNREQGYGNSPLHF. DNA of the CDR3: TGTGCCAGCAATCGAGAGCAGGGTTACGGTAATTCACCCCTCCACTTT.

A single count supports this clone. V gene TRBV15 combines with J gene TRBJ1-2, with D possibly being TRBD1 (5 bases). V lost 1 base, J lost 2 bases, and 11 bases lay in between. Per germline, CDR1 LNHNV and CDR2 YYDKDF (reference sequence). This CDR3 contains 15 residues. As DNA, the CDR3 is TGTGCCACCAGCAGAGGGCAGGGATGGAACTATGGCTACACCTTC. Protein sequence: CATSRGQGWNYGYTF.

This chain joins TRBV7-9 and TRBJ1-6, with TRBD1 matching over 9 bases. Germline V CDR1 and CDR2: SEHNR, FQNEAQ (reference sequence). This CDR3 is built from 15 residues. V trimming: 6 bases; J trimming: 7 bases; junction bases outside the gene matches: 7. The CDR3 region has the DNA TGTGCCAGCAGAAAACAGGGGGCGGAAAATTCACCCCTCCACTTT. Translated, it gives CASRKQGAENSPLHF.

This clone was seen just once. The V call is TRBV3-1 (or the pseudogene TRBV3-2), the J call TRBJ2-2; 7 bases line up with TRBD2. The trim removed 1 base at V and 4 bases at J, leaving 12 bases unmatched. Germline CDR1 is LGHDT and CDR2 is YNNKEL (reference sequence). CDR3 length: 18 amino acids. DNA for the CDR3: TGTGCCAGCAGCCAAGGGTCTATAAGCGGGGACCTCACCGGGGAGCTGTTTTTT. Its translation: CASSQGSISGDLTGELFF.

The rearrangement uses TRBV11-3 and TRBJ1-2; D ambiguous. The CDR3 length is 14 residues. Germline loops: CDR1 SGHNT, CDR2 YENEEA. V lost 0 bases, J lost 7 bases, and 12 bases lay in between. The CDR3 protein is CASSLDRMSGGYTF. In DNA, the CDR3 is TGTGCCAGCAGCTTAGACAGGATGAGCGGTGGCTACACCTTC. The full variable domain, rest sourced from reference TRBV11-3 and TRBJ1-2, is EAGVVQSPRYKIIEKKQPVAFWCNPISGHNTLYWYLQNLGQGPELLIRYENEEAVDDSQLPKDRFSAERLKGVDSTLKIQPAELGDSAVYLCASSLDRMSGGYTFGSGTRLTVV.

The CDR3 DNA reads as TGTGCCAGCAGTTTATTAGGGGAGGATCAGCCCCAGCATTTT. Translated: CASSLLGEDQPQHF. J is TRBJ1-5 and V is TRBV28, with a tentative D call TRBD1 (5 bases). This CDR3 has 14 amino acids. Trimming pared 1 base from V and 5 bases from J, leaving 9 bases between. Per the germline V gene, CDR1 is MDHEN and CDR2 is SYDVKM.

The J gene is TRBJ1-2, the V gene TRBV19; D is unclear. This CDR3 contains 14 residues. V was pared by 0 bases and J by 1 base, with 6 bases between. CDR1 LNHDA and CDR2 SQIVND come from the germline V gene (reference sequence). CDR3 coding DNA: TGTGCCAGTAGTATAGACGGGGATAACTATGGCTACACCTTC. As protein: CASSIDGDNYGYTF.

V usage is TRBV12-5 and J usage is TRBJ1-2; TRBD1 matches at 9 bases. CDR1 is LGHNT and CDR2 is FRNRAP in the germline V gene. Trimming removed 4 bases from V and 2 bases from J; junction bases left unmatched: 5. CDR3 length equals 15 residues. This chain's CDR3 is CASGSDRGSNYGYTF. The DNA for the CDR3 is TGTGCTAGTGGTTCAGACAGGGGGTCCAACTATGGCTACACCTTC.

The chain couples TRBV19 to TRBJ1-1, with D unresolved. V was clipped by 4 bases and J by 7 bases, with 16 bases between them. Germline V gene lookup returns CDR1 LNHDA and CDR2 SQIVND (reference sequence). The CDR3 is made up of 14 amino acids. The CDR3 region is CASSSGSPPIEAFF. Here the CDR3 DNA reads TGTGCCAGTAGTAGTGGCTCACCACCAATTGAAGCTTTCTTT.

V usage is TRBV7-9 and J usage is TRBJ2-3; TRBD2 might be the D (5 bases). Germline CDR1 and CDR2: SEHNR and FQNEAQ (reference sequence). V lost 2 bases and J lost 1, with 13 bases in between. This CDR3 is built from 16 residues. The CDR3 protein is CASSLYSGRGTDTQYF. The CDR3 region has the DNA TGTGCCAGCAGCTTATATTCTGGGCGGGGCACAGATACGCAGTATTTT. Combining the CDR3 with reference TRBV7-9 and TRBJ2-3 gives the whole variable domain DTGVSQNPRHKITKRGQNVTFRCDPISEHNRLYWYRQTLGQGPEFLTYFQNEAQLEKSRLLSDRFSAERPKGSFSTLEIQRTEQGDSAMYLCASSLYSGRGTDTQYFGPGTRLTVL.

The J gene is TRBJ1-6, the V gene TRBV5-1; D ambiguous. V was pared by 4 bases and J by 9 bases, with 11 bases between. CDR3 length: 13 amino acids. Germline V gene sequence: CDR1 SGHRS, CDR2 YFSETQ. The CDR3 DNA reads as TGCGCCAGCAGCCCGGGTGGAAGTTCACCCCTCCACTTT. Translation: CASSPGGSSPLHF. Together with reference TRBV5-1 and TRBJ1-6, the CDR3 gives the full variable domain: KAGVTQTPRYLIKTRGQQVTLSCSPISGHRSVSWYQQTPGQGLQFLFEYFSETQRNKGNFPGRFSGRQFSNSRSEMNVSTLELGDSALYLCASSPGGSSPLHFGNGTRLTVT.